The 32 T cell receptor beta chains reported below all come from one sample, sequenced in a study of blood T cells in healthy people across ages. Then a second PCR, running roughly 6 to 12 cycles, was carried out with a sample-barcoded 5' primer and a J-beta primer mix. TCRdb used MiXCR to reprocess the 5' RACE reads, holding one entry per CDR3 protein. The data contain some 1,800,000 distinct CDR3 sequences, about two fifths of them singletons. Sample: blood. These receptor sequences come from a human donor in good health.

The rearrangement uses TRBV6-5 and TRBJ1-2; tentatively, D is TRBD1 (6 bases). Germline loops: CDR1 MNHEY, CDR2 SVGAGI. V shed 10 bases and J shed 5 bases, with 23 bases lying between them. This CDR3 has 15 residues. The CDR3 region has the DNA TGTGCCACGCGACAGGCCCTTGAGCTGGCGTATGGCTACACCTTC. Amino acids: CATRQALELAYGYTF.

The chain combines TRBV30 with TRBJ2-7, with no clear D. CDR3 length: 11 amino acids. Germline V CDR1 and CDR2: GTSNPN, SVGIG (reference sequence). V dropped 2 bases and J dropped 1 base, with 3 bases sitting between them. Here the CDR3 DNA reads TGTGCCTGGAGTCGTTCCTACGAGCAGTACTTC. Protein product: CAWSRSYEQYF.

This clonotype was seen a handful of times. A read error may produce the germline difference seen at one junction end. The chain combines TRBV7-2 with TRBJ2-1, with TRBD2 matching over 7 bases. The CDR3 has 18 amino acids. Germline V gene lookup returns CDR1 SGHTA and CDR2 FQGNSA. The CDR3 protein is CAGSLTGGLMSSYNEQFF. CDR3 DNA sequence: TGTGCCGGCAGTTTAACGGGGGGACTAATGAGCTCCTACAATGAGCAGTTCTTC.

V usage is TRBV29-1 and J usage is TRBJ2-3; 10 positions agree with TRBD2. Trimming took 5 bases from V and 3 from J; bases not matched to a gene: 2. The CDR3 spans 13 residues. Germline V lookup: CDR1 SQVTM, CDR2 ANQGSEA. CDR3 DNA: TGCAGCGTTTCTAGCGGGGGTACAGATACGCAGTATTTT. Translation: CSVSSGGTDTQYF.

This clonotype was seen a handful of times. The DNA for the CDR3 is TGTGCCACCTCGAGATCGACAGTCTCCTACGAGCAGTACTTC. Protein: CATSRSTVSYEQYF. The chain couples TRBV15 to TRBJ2-7; possibly TRBD1 for D (5 bases). Trimming removed 8 bases at V and 0 bases at J, with 14 bases between. This CDR3 contains 14 residues. CDR1 and CDR2 (germline): LNHNV, YYDKDF (reference sequence).

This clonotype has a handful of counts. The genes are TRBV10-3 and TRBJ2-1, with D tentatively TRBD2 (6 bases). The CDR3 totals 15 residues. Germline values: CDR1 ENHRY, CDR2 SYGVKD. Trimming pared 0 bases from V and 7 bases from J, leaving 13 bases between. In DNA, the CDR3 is TGTGCCATCAGTGAGTCATCTAGCGCGGGGAATGAGCAGTTCTTC. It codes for CAISESSSAGNEQFF.

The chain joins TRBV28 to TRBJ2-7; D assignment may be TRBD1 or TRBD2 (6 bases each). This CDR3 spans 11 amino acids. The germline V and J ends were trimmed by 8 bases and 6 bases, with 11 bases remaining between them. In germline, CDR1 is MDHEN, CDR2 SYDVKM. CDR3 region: CASVKGGEQYF. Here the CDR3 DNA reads TGTGCCAGCGTTAAGGGGGGCGAGCAGTACTTC.

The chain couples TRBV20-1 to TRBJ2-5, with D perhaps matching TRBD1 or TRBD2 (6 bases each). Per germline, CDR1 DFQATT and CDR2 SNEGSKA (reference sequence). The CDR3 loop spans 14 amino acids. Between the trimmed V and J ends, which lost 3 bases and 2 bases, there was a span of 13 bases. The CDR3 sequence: CSASQGGGQETQYF. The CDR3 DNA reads TGCAGTGCTAGTCAAGGGGGAGGACAAGAGACCCAGTACTTC.

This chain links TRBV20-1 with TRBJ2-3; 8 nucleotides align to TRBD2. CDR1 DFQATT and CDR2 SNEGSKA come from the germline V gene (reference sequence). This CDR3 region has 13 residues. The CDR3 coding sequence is TGCAGCCAAGCGGGAGTAGGCACAGATACGCAGTATTTT. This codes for CSQAGVGTDTQYF.

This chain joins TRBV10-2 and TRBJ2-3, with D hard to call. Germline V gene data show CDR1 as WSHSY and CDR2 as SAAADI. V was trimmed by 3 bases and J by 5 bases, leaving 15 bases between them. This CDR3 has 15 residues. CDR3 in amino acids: CASSDLGVALDTQYF. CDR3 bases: TGCGCCAGCAGTGATCTGGGTGTAGCTTTAGATACGCAGTATTTT.

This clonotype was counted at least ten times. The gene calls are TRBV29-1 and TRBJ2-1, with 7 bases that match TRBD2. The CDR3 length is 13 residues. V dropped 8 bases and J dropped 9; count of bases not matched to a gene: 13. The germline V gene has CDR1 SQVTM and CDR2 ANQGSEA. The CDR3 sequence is CSLTRWGGSEQFF. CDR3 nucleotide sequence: TGCAGCCTAACCCGGTGGGGAGGGAGTGAGCAGTTCTTC.

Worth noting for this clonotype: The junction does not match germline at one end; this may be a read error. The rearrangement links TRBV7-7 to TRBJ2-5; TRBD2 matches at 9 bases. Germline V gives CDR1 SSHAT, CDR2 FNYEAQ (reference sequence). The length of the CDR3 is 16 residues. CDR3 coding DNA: TGTGCTAGCAGCTTAGGGGGCGGGGGGGCCCCGGAGACCCAGTACTTC. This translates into CASSLGGGGAPETQYF.

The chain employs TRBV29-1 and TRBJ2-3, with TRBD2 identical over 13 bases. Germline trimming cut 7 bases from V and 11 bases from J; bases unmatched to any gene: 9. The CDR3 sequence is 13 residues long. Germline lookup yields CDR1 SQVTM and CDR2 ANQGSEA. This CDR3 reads CSGTSGGAGEQYF. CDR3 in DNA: TGCAGCGGCACTAGCGGGGGGGCAGGTGAGCAGTATTTT.

The CDR3 is CASSFPSGTGKNIQYF. The CDR3 coding sequence is TGTGCCAGCAGTTTCCCCTCCGGGACAGGGAAAAACATTCAGTACTTC. This chain joins TRBV12-3 or TRBV12-4 and TRBJ2-4; 9 bases are shared with TRBD1. CDR3 size: 16 residues. Germline trimming cut 3 bases from V and 4 bases from J; bases unmatched to any gene: 7.

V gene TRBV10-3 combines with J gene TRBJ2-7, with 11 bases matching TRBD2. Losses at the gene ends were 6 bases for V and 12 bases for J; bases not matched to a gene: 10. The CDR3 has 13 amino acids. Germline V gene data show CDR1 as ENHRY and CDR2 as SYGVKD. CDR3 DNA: TGTGCCATCAGCTGGGGACTAGCGGAGCCCGGGTACTTC. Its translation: CAISWGLAEPGYF.

CDR3 in amino acids: CAIGQGRGAAEAFF. CDR3 nucleotides: TGTGCCATTGGACAAGGCAGGGGGGCTGCTGAAGCTTTCTTT. The J gene is TRBJ1-1, the V gene TRBV10-3; 7 bases match TRBD1. Looked up from germline, CDR1 is ENHRY and CDR2 is SYGVKD. The V segment lost 9 bases and the J segment 6 bases; nucleotides outside the gene matches: 13. This CDR3 spans 14 amino acids.

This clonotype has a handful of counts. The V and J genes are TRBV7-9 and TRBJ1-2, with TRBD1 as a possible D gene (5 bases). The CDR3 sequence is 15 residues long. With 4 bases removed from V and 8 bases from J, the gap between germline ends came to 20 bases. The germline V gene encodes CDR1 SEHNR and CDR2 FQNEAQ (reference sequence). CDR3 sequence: CASSSPGRLLSGYTF. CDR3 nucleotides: TGTGCCAGCAGCTCGCCGGGACGGCTTCTCTCGGGCTACACCTTC.

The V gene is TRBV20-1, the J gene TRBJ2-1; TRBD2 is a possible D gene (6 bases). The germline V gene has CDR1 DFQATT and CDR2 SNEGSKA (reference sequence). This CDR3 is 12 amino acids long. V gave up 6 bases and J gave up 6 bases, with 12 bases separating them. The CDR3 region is CSARQGGNEQFF. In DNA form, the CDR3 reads TGCAGTGCCCGGCAGGGAGGCAATGAGCAGTTCTTC.

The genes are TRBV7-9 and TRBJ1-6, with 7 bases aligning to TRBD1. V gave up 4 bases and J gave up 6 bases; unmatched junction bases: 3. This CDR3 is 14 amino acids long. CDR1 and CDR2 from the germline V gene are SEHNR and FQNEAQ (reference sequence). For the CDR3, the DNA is TGTGCCAGCAGCTACTCAGGGGGTAATTCACCCCTCCACTTT. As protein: CASSYSGGNSPLHF.

The CDR3 DNA reads TGTGCCAGCAAAATGGGACAGAAGAATTCGGGCTATGGCTACACCTTC. Translated, it gives CASKMGQKNSGYGYTF. The rearrangement uses TRBV6-1 and TRBJ1-2; 7 positions match TRBD1. Germline V lookup: CDR1 MNHNS, CDR2 SASEGT. The junction had 15 bases not matched to a gene; V was cut back by 7 bases and J by 4 bases. The CDR3 loop spans 16 amino acids.

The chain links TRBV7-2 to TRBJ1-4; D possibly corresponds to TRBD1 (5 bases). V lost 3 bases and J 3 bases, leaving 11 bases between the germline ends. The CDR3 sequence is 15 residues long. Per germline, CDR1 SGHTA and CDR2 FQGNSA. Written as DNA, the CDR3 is TGTGCCAGCAGCTTGGGACGGACGTCTAATGAAAAACTGTTTTTT. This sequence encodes CASSLGRTSNEKLFF.

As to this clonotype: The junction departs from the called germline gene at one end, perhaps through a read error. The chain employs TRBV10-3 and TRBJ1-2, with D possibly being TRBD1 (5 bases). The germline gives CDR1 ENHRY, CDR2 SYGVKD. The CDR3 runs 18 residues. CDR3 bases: TGTGCCATCAGTGAACAAGAACCGGGACCCCTAGAGTACTATGACTACACCTTC. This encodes CAISEQEPGPLEYYDYTF.

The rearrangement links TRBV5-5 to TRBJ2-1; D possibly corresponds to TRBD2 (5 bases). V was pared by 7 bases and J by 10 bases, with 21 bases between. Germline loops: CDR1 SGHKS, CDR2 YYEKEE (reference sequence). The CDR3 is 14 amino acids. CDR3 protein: CASGFRGGGGEQFF. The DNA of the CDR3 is TGTGCCAGCGGGTTCAGAGGAGGCGGTGGGGAGCAGTTCTTC. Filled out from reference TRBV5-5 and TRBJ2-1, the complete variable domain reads DAGVTQSPTHLIKTRGQQVTLRCSPISGHKSVSWYQQVLGQGPQFIFQYYEKEERGRGNFPDRFSARQFPNYSSELNVNALLLGDSALYLCASGFRGGGGEQFFGPGTRLTVL.

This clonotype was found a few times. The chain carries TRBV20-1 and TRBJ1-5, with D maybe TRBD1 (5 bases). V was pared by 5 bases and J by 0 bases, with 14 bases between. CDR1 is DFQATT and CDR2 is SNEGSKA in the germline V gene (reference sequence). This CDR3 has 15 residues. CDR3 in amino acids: CSARGAINSNQPQHF. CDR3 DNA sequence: TGCAGTGCTCGGGGCGCTATTAATAGCAATCAGCCCCAGCATTTT.

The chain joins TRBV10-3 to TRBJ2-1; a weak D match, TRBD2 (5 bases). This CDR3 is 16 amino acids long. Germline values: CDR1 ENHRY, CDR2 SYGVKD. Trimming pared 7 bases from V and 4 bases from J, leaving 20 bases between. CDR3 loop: CAITRDSAAVYNEQFF. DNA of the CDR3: TGTGCCATCACAAGGGATAGCGCCGCCGTTTACAATGAGCAGTTCTTC.

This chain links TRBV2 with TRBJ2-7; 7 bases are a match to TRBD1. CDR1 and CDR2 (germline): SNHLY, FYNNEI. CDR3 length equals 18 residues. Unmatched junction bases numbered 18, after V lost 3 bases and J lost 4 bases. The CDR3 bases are TGTGCCAGCAGTGAGAGGGGGCGCGGGTCGGCTGTGAGGTACGAGCAGTACTTC. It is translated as CASSERGRGSAVRYEQYF. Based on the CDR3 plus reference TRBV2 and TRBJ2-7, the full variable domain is EPEVTQTPSHQVTQMGQEVILRCVPISNHLYFYWYRQILGQKVEFLVSFYNNEISEKSEIFDDQFSVERPDGSNFTLKIRSTKLEDSAMYFCASSERGRGSAVRYEQYFGPGTRLTVT.

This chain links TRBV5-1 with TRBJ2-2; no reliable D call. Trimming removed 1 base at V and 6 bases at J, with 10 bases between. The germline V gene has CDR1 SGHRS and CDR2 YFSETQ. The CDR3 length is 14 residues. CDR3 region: CASSLLRSSGELFF. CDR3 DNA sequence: TGCGCCAGCAGCTTGTTGAGGTCTTCCGGGGAGCTGTTTTTT. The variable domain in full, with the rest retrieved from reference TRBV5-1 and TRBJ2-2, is KAGVTQTPRYLIKTRGQQVTLSCSPISGHRSVSWYQQTPGQGLQFLFEYFSETQRNKGNFPGRFSGRQFSNSRSEMNVSTLELGDSALYLCASSLLRSSGELFFGEGSRLTVL.

The CDR3 sequence: CASNRVSSTDTQYF. CDR3 coding DNA: TGTGCCAGTAACAGGGTATCTAGCACAGATACGCAGTATTTT. The V gene is TRBV28, the J gene TRBJ2-3, with a possible D match to TRBD1 (6 bases). The V gene lost 9 bases and the J gene lost 0 bases, with 13 bases spanning the gap. The germline gives CDR1 MDHEN, CDR2 SYDVKM. The CDR3 runs to 14 residues.

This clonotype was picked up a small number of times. In DNA form, the CDR3 reads TGTGCCAGCAGCACGACAGGGGTAGCTTTCTTT. Translated, it gives CASSTTGVAFF. The chain uses TRBV7-9 and TRBJ1-1; 8 bases match TRBD1. CDR1 and CDR2 (germline): SEHNR, FQNEAQ (reference sequence). Germline trimming cut 5 bases from V and 10 bases from J; bases unmatched to any gene: 3. This CDR3 comprises 11 residues.

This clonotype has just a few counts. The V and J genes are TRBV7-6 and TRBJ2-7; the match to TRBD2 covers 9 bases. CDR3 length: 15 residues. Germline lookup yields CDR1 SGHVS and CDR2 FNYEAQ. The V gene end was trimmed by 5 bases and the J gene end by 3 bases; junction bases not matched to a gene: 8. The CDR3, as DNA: TGTGCCAGCAGCCCGAGCGGGGGGAAGAACTACGAGCAGTACTTC. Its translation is CASSPSGGKNYEQYF. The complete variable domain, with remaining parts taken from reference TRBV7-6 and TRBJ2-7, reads GAGVSQSPRYKVTKRGQDVALRCDPISGHVSLYWYRQALGQGPEFLTYFNYEAQQDKSGLPNDRFSAERPEGSISTLTIQRTEQRDSAMYRCASSPSGGKNYEQYFGPGTRLTVT.

CDR3 sequence (DNA): TGTGCCACCAGTGAAACCTCCGGGAGGGCAGATACGCAGTATTTT. This gives the protein CATSETSGRADTQYF. The genes are TRBV24-1 and TRBJ2-3, with 8 bases matching TRBD2. Germline values: CDR1 KGHDR, CDR2 SFDVKD. J was trimmed by 4 bases and V by 4 bases; bases with no gene match: 6. The CDR3 consists of 15 residues.

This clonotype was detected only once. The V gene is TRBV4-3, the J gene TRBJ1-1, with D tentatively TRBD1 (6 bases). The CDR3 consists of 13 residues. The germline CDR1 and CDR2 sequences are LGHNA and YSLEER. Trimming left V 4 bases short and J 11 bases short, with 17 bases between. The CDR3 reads CASSPQGGSGAFF. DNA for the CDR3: TGCGCCAGCAGCCCCCAAGGGGGATCGGGGGCTTTCTTT.